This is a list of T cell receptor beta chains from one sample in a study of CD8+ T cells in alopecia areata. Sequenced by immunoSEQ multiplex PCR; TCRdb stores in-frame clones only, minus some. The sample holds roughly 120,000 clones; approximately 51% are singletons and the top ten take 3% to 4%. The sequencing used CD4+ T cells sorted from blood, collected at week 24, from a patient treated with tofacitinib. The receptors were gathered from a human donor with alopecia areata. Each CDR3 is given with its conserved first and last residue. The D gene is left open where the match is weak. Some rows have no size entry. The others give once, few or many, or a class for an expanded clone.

CDR3 DNA: TGCAGCGTTCTAGCGGGGGGGCGCGAGCAGTACTTC
CDR3 protein: CSVLAGGREQYF
J gene: TRBJ2-7
clone size: .
D gene: TRBD2
V gene: TRBV29-1

CDR3 DNA: TGCAGCGTCCTACTTGGCGGGGGAAAAGAGACCCAGTACTTC
CDR3 protein: CSVLLGGGKETQYF
J gene: TRBJ2-5
clone size: once
D gene: TRBD2
V gene: TRBV29-1

CDR3 DNA: TGTGCCAGCAGCTGGGCGGGGTCCTACGAGCAGTACTTC
CDR3 protein: CASSWAGSYEQYF
J gene: TRBJ2-7
clone size: few
D gene: .
V gene: TRBV7-2

CDR3 DNA: TGTGCCAGCAGCCTCGTCTGGGAGACCCAGTACTTC
CDR3 protein: CASSLVWETQYF
J gene: TRBJ2-5
clone size: .
D gene: .
V gene: TRBV7-9

CDR3 DNA: TGTGCCAGCAGCTTAGAGGGCATCCGGGAGACCCAGTACTTC
CDR3 protein: CASSLEGIRETQYF
J gene: TRBJ2-5
clone size: .
D gene: .
V gene: TRBV7-2

CDR3 DNA: TGCGCCAGCAGCTTGGAGGGGCCCTACGAGCAGTACTTC
CDR3 protein: CASSLEGPYEQYF
J gene: TRBJ2-7
clone size: few
D gene: .
V gene: TRBV5-1

CDR3 DNA: TGTGCCAGCAGCGGCGGGGGGACCCCCTACAATGAGCAGTTCTTC
CDR3 protein: CASSGGGTPYNEQFF
J gene: TRBJ2-1
clone size: .
D gene: TRBD2
V gene: TRBV2

CDR3 DNA: TGTGCCAGCGGACAGGGTAATTCACCCCTCCACTTT
CDR3 protein: CASGQGNSPLHF
J gene: TRBJ1-6
clone size: .
D gene: TRBD1
V gene: TRBV6-6

CDR3 DNA: TGCGCCAGCAGCCGAGCGGTGAACACCGGGGAGCTGTTTTTT
CDR3 protein: CASSRAVNTGELFF
J gene: TRBJ2-2
clone size: .
D gene: .
V gene: TRBV5-1

CDR3 DNA: TGTGCCAGCAGCTTATTCGGGGCTAGGGAGACCCAGTACTTC
CDR3 protein: CASSLFGARETQYF
J gene: TRBJ2-5
clone size: .
D gene: .
V gene: TRBV7-2

CDR3 DNA: TGTGCCAGCAGTCGGACGGGATTCCAAGAGACCCAGTACTTC
CDR3 protein: CASSRTGFQETQYF
J gene: TRBJ2-5
clone size: few
D gene: .
V gene: TRBV25-1

CDR3 DNA: TGCAGCGTTGAAGACGGGGCCGGTGGTAACTATGGCTACACCTTC
CDR3 protein: CSVEDGAGGNYGYTF
J gene: TRBJ1-2
clone size: .
D gene: .
V gene: TRBV29-1

CDR3 DNA: TGTGCCAGCAGTGAGCAGGGAGGGTACGAGCAGTACTTC
CDR3 protein: CASSEQGGYEQYF
J gene: TRBJ2-7
clone size: .
D gene: TRBD2
V gene: TRBV6-1

CDR3 DNA: TGTGCCAGCAGCTTTACCCCACAGGGGAAGACTGAAGCTTTCTTT
CDR3 protein: CASSFTPQGKTEAFF
J gene: TRBJ1-1
clone size: .
D gene: TRBD1
V gene: TRBV7-2

CDR3 DNA: TGTGCCAGCAGCTCCGGACTAGCGAGACGAGAGACCCAGTACTTC
CDR3 protein: CASSSGLARRETQYF
J gene: TRBJ2-5
clone size: few
D gene: TRBD2
V gene: TRBV7-2

CDR3 DNA: TGTGCCAGCAGCTTAGGTCATCCCCGACAGGGGGCTAACTATGGCTACACCTTC
CDR3 protein: CASSLGHPRQGANYGYTF
J gene: TRBJ1-2
clone size: .
D gene: TRBD1
V gene: TRBV11-2

CDR3 DNA: TGTGCCAGCAGCTGGCCCCAGGGAACGCAGTATTTT
CDR3 protein: CASSWPQGTQYF
J gene: TRBJ2-3
clone size: .
D gene: .
V gene: TRBV7-2

CDR3 DNA: TGCGCCAGCAGCCAAGATATCAACACTGAAGCTTTCTTT
CDR3 protein: CASSQDINTEAFF
J gene: TRBJ1-1
clone size: .
D gene: .
V gene: TRBV4-3

CDR3 DNA: TGTGCCAGTAGTATCGGCGAGGACATTCCGTTCTTC
CDR3 protein: CASSIGEDIPFF
J gene: TRBJ2-1
clone size: .
D gene: .
V gene: TRBV19

CDR3 DNA: TGTGCCAGCAGCTCCGGGACAGGGATTGGCGAGCAGTACTTC
CDR3 protein: CASSSGTGIGEQYF
J gene: TRBJ2-7
clone size: .
D gene: TRBD1
V gene: TRBV7-2

CDR3 DNA: TGTGCCTGGAGTGCCCCCGGAGGGCCGTCTTTGGATGAGCAGTTCTTC
CDR3 protein: CAWSAPGGPSLDEQFF
J gene: TRBJ2-1
clone size: few
D gene: .
V gene: TRBV30

CDR3 DNA: TGCGCCAGCAGCCAAAGGACAGGGGGCAACTATGGCTACACCTTC
CDR3 protein: CASSQRTGGNYGYTF
J gene: TRBJ1-2
clone size: .
D gene: TRBD1
V gene: TRBV4-3

CDR3 DNA: TGTGCCAGTACCGGGACAGGGGGGACCTCTAACTATGGCTACACCTTC
CDR3 protein: CASTGTGGTSNYGYTF
J gene: TRBJ1-2
clone size: few
D gene: TRBD1
V gene: TRBV19

CDR3 DNA: TGTGCCAGCAGCCTCAATCAGCCCCAGCATTTT
CDR3 protein: CASSLNQPQHF
J gene: TRBJ1-5
clone size: .
D gene: .
V gene: TRBV2

CDR3 DNA: TGTGCTAGTGGCATAGGGGCCGGGGATACGCAGTATTTT
CDR3 protein: CASGIGAGDTQYF
J gene: TRBJ2-3
clone size: .
D gene: .
V gene: TRBV12-5

CDR3 DNA: TGTGCCAGCAGCACGTCGGGCGAGCAGTACTTC
CDR3 protein: CASSTSGEQYF
J gene: TRBJ2-7
clone size: .
D gene: .
V gene: TRBV5-6

CDR3 DNA: TGTGCCAGCTCACCACTTTCGAGGGGGGACGGCTACACCTTC
CDR3 protein: CASSPLSRGDGYTF
J gene: TRBJ1-2
clone size: .
D gene: .
V gene: TRBV18

CDR3 DNA: TGTGCCAGCAGCTCCAAGGCAGGGCGGTCAACAGATACGCAGTATTTT
CDR3 protein: CASSSKAGRSTDTQYF
J gene: TRBJ2-3
clone size: few
D gene: .
V gene: TRBV5-4

CDR3 DNA: TGTGCCTGGAGTGTTGTCCGTGGCTACACCTTC
CDR3 protein: CAWSVVRGYTF
J gene: TRBJ1-2
clone size: .
D gene: .
V gene: TRBV30

CDR3 DNA: TGTGCCAGCAGCTTAGCAGGGGCAGATACGCAGTATTTT
CDR3 protein: CASSLAGADTQYF
J gene: TRBJ2-3
clone size: .
D gene: .
V gene: TRBV11-2

CDR3 DNA: TGTGCCAGCAGCGTAGCTCCGGACAGCCAAGAGACCCAGTACTTC
CDR3 protein: CASSVAPDSQETQYF
J gene: TRBJ2-5
clone size: .
D gene: .
V gene: TRBV9

CDR3 DNA: TGTGCCAGCAGTCTGGGGACAGGGGGCACCGGGGAGCTGTTTTTT
CDR3 protein: CASSLGTGGTGELFF
J gene: TRBJ2-2
clone size: .
D gene: TRBD1
V gene: TRBV6-5

CDR3 DNA: TGTGCCAGTAGTGGATTAAATCAGCCCCAGCATTTT
CDR3 protein: CASSGLNQPQHF
J gene: TRBJ1-5
clone size: few
D gene: .
V gene: TRBV19

CDR3 DNA: TGTGCCAGCAGCCCGGGACTAGCGGGGTATTTT
CDR3 protein: CASSPGLAGYF
J gene: TRBJ2-3
clone size: .
D gene: TRBD2
V gene: TRBV2

CDR3 DNA: TGTGCCAGCAGCTTAGGGACAGGGCGCCACGAGCAGTACTTC
CDR3 protein: CASSLGTGRHEQYF
J gene: TRBJ2-7
clone size: .
D gene: TRBD1
V gene: TRBV7-9

CDR3 DNA: TGTGCCTGGAAATTCGGCAGATTAAACACAGATACGCAGTATTTT
CDR3 protein: CAWKFGRLNTDTQYF
J gene: TRBJ2-3
clone size: once
D gene: .
V gene: TRBV30

CDR3 DNA: TGTGCCAGCAGCCGGACTAGCGGGGCGGGCAGGAATGAGCAGTTCTTC
CDR3 protein: CASSRTSGAGRNEQFF
J gene: TRBJ2-1
clone size: few
D gene: TRBD2
V gene: TRBV7-2

CDR3 DNA: TGCAGTGCTGGGCGAGAGACCCAGTACTTC
CDR3 protein: CSAGRETQYF
J gene: TRBJ2-5
clone size: .
D gene: .
V gene: TRBV20-1

CDR3 DNA: TGCAGCGTCGGGAGGGCCCTCAACACTGAAGCTTTCTTT
CDR3 protein: CSVGRALNTEAFF
J gene: TRBJ1-1
clone size: few
D gene: .
V gene: TRBV29-1

CDR3 DNA: TGTGCCAGCAGCTTAGAGTTGGGGTTGACTCGGGAGCAGTACTTC
CDR3 protein: CASSLELGLTREQYF
J gene: TRBJ2-7
clone size: .
D gene: .
V gene: TRBV7-8

CDR3 DNA: TGTGCCAGCAGCCCCCGGACAGCAACTAATGAAAAACTGTTTTTT
CDR3 protein: CASSPRTATNEKLFF
J gene: TRBJ1-4
clone size: .
D gene: .
V gene: TRBV11-2

CDR3 DNA: TGTGCCAGCAGCTTAGGGAATGAGGGCCTGCATGGCTACACCTTC
CDR3 protein: CASSLGNEGLHGYTF
J gene: TRBJ1-2
clone size: .
D gene: .
V gene: TRBV7-9

CDR3 DNA: TGCAGCGTAGTTCCGCGGGGGAAAACAGATACGCAGTATTTT
CDR3 protein: CSVVPRGKTDTQYF
J gene: TRBJ2-3
clone size: .
D gene: TRBD2
V gene: TRBV29-1

CDR3 DNA: TGTGCCAGCAGCTTGGAGGGGCGGCGAAAGAGCACCGGGGAGCTGTTTTTT
CDR3 protein: CASSLEGRRKSTGELFF
J gene: TRBJ2-2
clone size: .
D gene: .
V gene: TRBV5-6

CDR3 DNA: TGCGCCAGCAGCAAACTAGCGGGGGGAATCGAGACCCAGTACTTC
CDR3 protein: CASSKLAGGIETQYF
J gene: TRBJ2-5
clone size: .
D gene: TRBD2
V gene: TRBV5-1